These T cell receptor beta chains were read from a single sample in a study of CD8+ T cells in alopecia areata. Assay: immunoSEQ multiplex PCR; the TCRdb copy retains only in-frame clones and omits some. Found here are hundreds of thousands of clones, 50% to 75% of them singletons; the top ten hold about 0.88%. The sequencing used CD4+ T cells sorted from blood, collected around week 54, from a patient treated with tofacitinib. All receptors derive from a human donor with alopecia areata. The CDR3 runs from the conserved cysteine through the conserved F or W.

TRBV2	TRBJ2-7	CASRHGDRGLYEQYF
TRBV5-4	TRBJ2-3	CASSFKTSGGPTDTQYF
TRBV7-2	TRBJ2-6	CASSPQVSSGANVLTF
TRBV9	TRBJ1-2	CASSARGQNYGYTF
TRBV25-1	TRBJ2-1	CASREQGARNEQFF
TRBV30	TRBJ1-1	CAWSTQDTEAFF
TRBV6-6	TRBJ1-5	CASSRSGQGDQPQHF
TRBV2	TRBJ2-3	CASSEFVGPNADTQYF
TRBV7-2	TRBJ1-2	CASSPGQGDYGYTF
TRBV7-2	TRBJ1-5	CASSFDRSNQPQHF
TRBV7-8	TRBJ2-7	CASSLARQGPYEQYF
TRBV7-9	TRBJ2-3	CASSLDRVPTDTQYF
TRBV15	TRBJ1-1	CATSRDLPVGFGAFF
TRBV29-1	TRBJ2-5	CSVLQGTSSQETQYF
TRBV5-1	TRBJ2-5	CASSFSYQETQYF
TRBV5-1	TRBJ2-1	CASSPSGEALGEQFF
TRBV4-2	TRBJ2-2	CASSQQTRRGNTGELFF
TRBV7-9	TRBJ1-1	CASSLGDFRNTEAFF
TRBV30	TRBJ2-7	CAWSVSAVEQYF
TRBV9	TRBJ1-2	CASSVEGNVNYGYTF
TRBV30	TRBJ2-6	CAWSVIGNRGNVLTF
TRBV29-1	TRBJ1-1	CSVEGQLNTEAFF
TRBV5-1	TRBJ2-6	CASSLGTAGANVLTF
TRBV2	TRBJ1-4	CASADRASNEKLFF
TRBV29-1	TRBJ2-5	CSVEDFVGGGETQYF
TRBV27	TRBJ1-1	CASSFDRGGGNTEAFF
TRBV19	TRBJ1-2	CASSSGYGYTF
TRBV7-2	TRBJ2-5	CASSLDPTRQETQYF
TRBV18	TRBJ2-3	CASSLLGSYSRLAGTDTQYF
TRBV29-1	TRBJ1-1	CSVGALPPDTEAFF
TRBV30	TRBJ1-6	CAWSVTSGSSYNSPLHF
TRBV15	TRBJ2-2	CATSRASGGATGELFF
TRBV7-9	TRBJ2-6	CASSLGGGTGANVLTF
TRBV30	TRBJ1-1	CAWTGDRGEAFF
TRBV29-1	TRBJ2-7	CSVEGTGINSYEQYF
TRBV30	TRBJ1-1	CAWSVHMNTEAFF
TRBV14	TRBJ1-2	CASSQRDSLYGYTF
TRBV27	TRBJ1-1	CASSPRGGTGTEAFF
TRBV7-2	TRBJ2-5	CASSPQGQGAGETQYF
TRBV27	TRBJ2-7	CASSFSSGQGAMGEQYF
TRBV30	TRBJ1-6	CAWRTGSSYNSPLHF
TRBV5-1	TRBJ2-3	CASSSGLAPFTDTQYF
TRBV18	TRBJ1-4	CASSPPGRRDEKLFF